Presented here are 19 T cell receptor beta chains from one specimen sequenced in a study of PD-L1 blockade in urothelial cancer. Generated by immunoSEQ multiplex PCR, the TCRdb table keeps only in-frame clones and is missing some. Of 100,000 or so clones listed, approximately 91% are singletons. This specimen was PBMCs, taken around atezolizumab (anti-PD-L1) treatment. The receptors stem from a woman at least 80 years old with urothelial cancer.

CDR3 coding DNA: TGTGCCAGCAGGGTTCGGGAGAACACTGAAGCTTTCTTT. It codes for CASRVRENTEAFF. V usage is TRBV2 and J usage is TRBJ1-1; D unresolved. The V gene lost 6 bases and the J gene lost 1 base, with 9 bases spanning the gap. The CDR3 consists of 13 residues. CDR1 and CDR2 (germline): SNHLY, FYNNEI.

The chain combines TRBV2 with TRBJ2-1, with D hard to call. Germline lookup yields CDR1 SNHLY and CDR2 FYNNEI. The CDR3 is made up of 13 amino acids. With 5 bases removed from V and 4 bases from J, the gap between germline ends came to 9 bases. CDR3 in amino acids: CASSSRRYNEQFF. The CDR3 coding sequence is TGTGCCAGCAGTTCGAGGAGATACAATGAGCAGTTCTTC.

There are a few counts of this clone. This rearrangement joins TRBV9 to TRBJ2-3; 7 nucleotides match TRBD2. The CDR3 runs to 15 residues. V dropped 0 bases and J dropped 6; count of bases not matched to a gene: 7. Germline CDR1 is SGDLS and CDR2 is YYNGEE. CDR3 sequence (DNA): TGTGCCAGCAGCGTAGCCGGGGGGACCGGGGATACGCAGTATTTT. Amino acids: CASSVAGGTGDTQYF.

This clone came up a few times. The chain employs TRBV30 and TRBJ1-2; D perhaps matches TRBD1 (6 bases). Germline values: CDR1 GTSNPN, CDR2 SVGIG (reference sequence). Trimming cost V 0 bases and J 8 bases, with 7 bases left between them. The CDR3 runs 11 residues. This CDR3 reads CAWSVQGGYTF. Here the CDR3 DNA reads TGTGCCTGGAGTGTACAGGGAGGCTACACCTTC.

The chain links TRBV7-9 to TRBJ2-2; D possibly corresponds to TRBD2 (6 bases). CDR3 length equals 16 residues. Germline V gene data show CDR1 as SEHNR and CDR2 as FQNEAQ (reference sequence). V lost 4 bases, J lost 4 bases, and 16 bases lay in between. DNA of the CDR3: TGTGCCAGCAGCTCAACCGGGACTCCCGCCACCGGGGAGCTGTTTTTT. Its protein is CASSSTGTPATGELFF.

This clone is a singleton in its sample. The chain joins TRBV7-9 to TRBJ2-1, with 10 bases aligning to TRBD1. J was trimmed by 1 base and V by 0 bases; bases with no gene match: 9. The CDR3 is 19 residues long. Germline V gene sequence: CDR1 SEHNR, CDR2 FQNEAQ (reference sequence). CDR3 protein: CASSLALTGGIGSYNEQFF. The CDR3 DNA is TGTGCCAGCAGCTTAGCGTTGACAGGGGGCATAGGTTCCTACAATGAGCAGTTCTTC.

The gene calls are TRBV21-1 and TRBJ1-5; the DNA was not used to check the table's D call, TRBD1. TRBV21-1 corresponds to a pseudogene. The CDR3 runs 18 residues. This CDR3 reads CASSKGAEGADSNQPQHF. CDR3 in DNA: TGTGCCAGCAGCAAAGGGGCGGAAGGGGCGGATAGCAATCAGCCCCAGCATTTT.

The chain employs TRBV15 and TRBJ1-2; 8 nucleotides align to TRBD1. The V gene end was trimmed by 0 bases and the J gene end by 4 bases; junction bases not matched to a gene: 7. Germline V CDR1 and CDR2: LNHNV, YYDKDF (reference sequence). The CDR3 totals 16 residues. The CDR3 nucleotides read TGTGCCACCAGCAGAGATAGCACAGGGGGGATCTATGGCTACACCTTC. Translating it yields CATSRDSTGGIYGYTF. Full variable domain (outside the CDR3, taken from reference TRBV15 and TRBJ1-2): DAMVIQNPRYQVTQFGKPVTLSCSQTLNHNVMYWYQQKSSQAPKLLFHYYDKDFNNEADTPDNFQSRRPNTSFCFLDIRSPGLGDTAMYLCATSRDSTGGIYGYTFGSGTRLTVV.

The chain recombines TRBV27 with TRBJ2-7; the match to TRBD2 covers 8 bases. The germline V gene encodes CDR1 MNHEY and CDR2 SMNVEV (reference sequence). This CDR3 is built from 16 residues. V gave up 5 bases and J gave up 2 bases; unmatched junction bases: 11. The CDR3 sequence is CASSRYTGTSPYEQYF. CDR3 bases: TGTGCCAGCAGTCGATACACCGGGACTAGTCCCTACGAGCAGTACTTC.

The chain is built from TRBV5-1 and TRBJ1-1; D is possibly TRBD1 (5 bases). V was shortened by 1 base and J by 0 bases, with 10 bases between the two germline ends. The CDR3 runs 15 residues. Germline loops: CDR1 SGHRS, CDR2 YFSETQ. The CDR3, as DNA: TGCGCCAGCAGCTTGAGGCAGGGAATGAACACTGAAGCTTTCTTT. This sequence encodes CASSLRQGMNTEAFF.

This chain links TRBV6-1 with TRBJ1-5, with TRBD1 identical over 8 bases. Germline V gene data show CDR1 as MNHNS and CDR2 as SASEGT. The junction had 4 bases not matched to a gene; V was cut back by 7 bases and J by 2 bases. There are 14 residues in the CDR3. The CDR3 sequence is CASTQGAGNQPQHF. In DNA form, the CDR3 reads TGTGCCAGCACCCAGGGGGCGGGCAATCAGCCCCAGCATTTT.

The chain has TRBV5-1 and TRBJ1-4; a possible D gene is TRBD1 (5 bases). The CDR3 length is 15 residues. Germline lookup yields CDR1 SGHRS and CDR2 YFSETQ. V was clipped by 4 bases and J by 8 bases, with 18 bases between them. The CDR3 protein is CASSEESGVWEKLFF. Here the CDR3 DNA reads TGCGCCAGCAGCGAGGAGTCGGGGGTTTGGGAAAAACTGTTTTTT.

This chain links TRBV23-1 with TRBJ2-1, with 9 bases lining up with TRBD2. TRBV23-1 is marked as an open reading frame, function uncertain. V lost 6 bases to trimming and J lost 3 bases; unmatched junction nucleotides: 12. There are 17 residues in the CDR3. CDR3 sequence (DNA): TGCGCCAGCAGCCCCGACGTCGCGGGAGGGGTCTACAATGAGCAGTTCTTC. Residues: CASSPDVAGGVYNEQFF.

This rearrangement joins TRBV5-1 to TRBJ1-3; TRBD1 might be the D (6 bases). Germline-derived CDR1 and CDR2 are SGHRS and YFSETQ. The V and J ends lost 0 bases and 0 bases respectively, with 10 bases between them. This CDR3 contains 16 residues. The CDR3 loop reads CASSLGGGASGNTIYF. CDR3 DNA sequence: TGCGCCAGCAGCTTGGGAGGGGGAGCCTCTGGAAACACCATATATTTT.

J is TRBJ1-1 and V is TRBV4-1; 11 bases fit TRBD1. J was trimmed by 2 bases and V by 2 bases; bases with no gene match: 4. CDR3 length equals 16 residues. Germline CDR1 is MGHRA and CDR2 is YSYEKL. This CDR3 is CASSQPGTGGNTEAFF. CDR3 coding DNA: TGCGCCAGCAGCCAACCCGGGACAGGGGGAAACACTGAAGCTTTCTTT.

The chain links TRBV6-4 to TRBJ2-1; perhaps TRBD2 as D (5 bases). This CDR3 region has 16 residues. Germline V CDR1 and CDR2: MRHNA, SNTAGT. V lost 6 bases and J lost 4, with 19 bases in between. CDR3 DNA: TGTGCCAGCAGCCTCGAGGGCCGTGAGGCTTACAATGAGCAGTTCTTC. Amino acid sequence: CASSLEGREAYNEQFF.

V and J are TRBV6-7 and TRBJ2-1, with a tentative D call TRBD2 (5 bases). TRBV6-7 is an ORF, and what it does is uncertain. The length of the CDR3 is 15 residues. V was pared by 7 bases and J by 4 bases, with 17 bases between. The CDR3 reads CASNFPSGGYNEQFF. The CDR3 nucleotides read TGTGCCAGCAACTTCCCCAGCGGAGGTTACAATGAGCAGTTCTTC.

CDR3 sequence reads: CASSLTGGPQPQHF. The DNA for the CDR3 is TGTGCCAGCAGCCTAACAGGGGGCCCTCAGCCCCAGCATTTT. The chain couples TRBV7-9 to TRBJ1-5, with 9 bases lining up with TRBD1. Per the germline V gene, CDR1 is SEHNR and CDR2 is FQNEAQ (reference sequence). The CDR3 is made up of 14 amino acids. Trimming cost V 5 bases and J 6 bases; bases outside gene matches: 5. The full variable domain, its missing parts supplied by reference TRBV7-9 and TRBJ1-5, is DTGVSQNPRHKITKRGQNVTFRCDPISEHNRLYWYRQTLGQGPEFLTYFQNEAQLEKSRLLSDRFSAERPKGSFSTLEIQRTEQGDSAMYLCASSLTGGPQPQHFGDGTRLSIL.

V gene TRBV7-8 combines with J gene TRBJ1-4; D call uncertain. The CDR3 contains 17 residues. Trimming removed 5 bases at V and 7 bases at J, with 23 bases between. Per germline, CDR1 SGHVS and CDR2 FQNEAQ. The CDR3 here is CASSPPSVLAGGEKLFF. The CDR3 DNA follows: TGTGCCAGCAGCCCGCCCTCCGTCCTCGCAGGTGGTGAAAAACTGTTTTTT.